These 8 T cell receptor beta chains originate from one sample sequenced in a study of regulatory T cells in long-lasting Graves disease. CDR3-region Arm-PCR and iRepertoire HTBI primers produced the TCR beta libraries. Using its own MiXCR run on the multiplex PCR reads, TCRdb lists one record per CDR3 protein. The sample lists roughly 500,000 distinct CDR3 sequences, more than 10% seen once, with roughly 8.9% in the top ten. Time point specified: newly diagnosed GD, antithyroid drugs for less than 3 months. Isolated PBMC RNA provided the starting material for the TCR library. The same sample was also used in a study of T cells in Graves' hyperthyroidism and ophthalmopathy.

The sequenced sample was peripheral blood mononuclear cells (PBMCs), obtained at new diagnosis, from a patient treated with antithyroid drugs. These receptor sequences come from a woman aged 25 to 39 with Graves disease.

This sequence joins TRBV24-1 and TRBJ2-5; D is undetermined. Germline V gives CDR1 KGHDR, CDR2 SFDVKD. The CDR3 totals 14 residues. Trimming took 3 bases from V and 3 from J, leaving 10 bases between them. Here the CDR3 reads CATSDARRKETQYF. DNA for the CDR3: TGTGCCACCAGTGATGCCCGACGGAAAGAGACCCAGTACTTC.

The chain joins TRBV7-9 to TRBJ2-2; D is possibly TRBD2 (5 bases). Germline assignment: CDR1 SEHNR and CDR2 FQNEAQ (reference sequence). This CDR3 has 12 residues. V dropped 5 bases and J dropped 6 bases, with 7 bases sitting between them. CDR3 sequence: CASSRGAGELFF. CDR3 in DNA: TGTGCCAGCAGCCGGGGTGCCGGGGAGCTGTTTTTT.

This clonotype has a count of ten or more. V usage is TRBV24-1 and J usage is TRBJ1-2; no clear D gene. The CDR3 has 13 amino acids. Per the germline V gene, CDR1 is KGHDR and CDR2 is SFDVKD. Between the trimmed V and J ends, which lost 4 bases and 4 bases, there was a span of 9 bases. In DNA, the CDR3 is TGTGCCACCAGTGAGGGCAGGACCTATGGCTACACCTTC. Its translation is CATSEGRTYGYTF.

The gene calls are TRBV4-3 and TRBJ2-1, with D perhaps TRBD2 (5 bases). With 0 bases removed from V and 10 bases from J, the gap between germline ends came to 10 bases. The CDR3 runs to 13 residues. Looked up from germline, CDR1 is LGHNA and CDR2 is YSLEER. The CDR3 DNA is TGCGCCAGCAGCCAAGACCCGCAGCGGGAGCAGTTCTTC. This translates into CASSQDPQREQFF.

This clonotype showed up many times. This sequence joins TRBV18 and TRBJ2-1; no definite D call. This CDR3 spans 15 amino acids. In germline, CDR1 is KGHSH, CDR2 LQKENI. Trimming pared 5 bases from V and 0 bases from J, leaving 11 bases between. The CDR3: CASSSVLSSYNEQFF. The CDR3 DNA sequence: TGTGCCAGCTCATCCGTCTTAAGCTCCTACAATGAGCAGTTCTTC.

This clonotype was picked up many times. The genes are TRBV6-1 and TRBJ2-5; D may be TRBD1 (6 bases). CDR1 and CDR2 (germline): MNHNS, SASEGT. Deletions cut 7 bases from V and 5 bases from J, with 23 bases between. This CDR3 spans 16 amino acids. The CDR3, as DNA: TGTGCCAGCACTCGAGGGGACACGAACTGGGGGGAGACCCAGTACTTC. Translating gives CASTRGDTNWGETQYF.

This clonotype occurred many times. The chain recombines TRBV13 with TRBJ2-5; TRBD2 matches 10 bases. After removal of 3 bases from V and 5 bases from J, the junction contained 21 bases not matched to a gene. The germline gives CDR1 PRHDT, CDR2 FYEKMQ (reference sequence). The CDR3 is 20 residues long. The CDR3 here is CASSFSTSPSPAGGLETQYF. The CDR3 DNA is TGTGCCAGCAGCTTCTCCACAAGCCCTTCCCCAGCGGGAGGGTTGGAGACCCAGTACTTC.

The chain combines TRBV19 with TRBJ1-4; D gene ambiguous. Germline loops: CDR1 LNHDA, CDR2 SQIVND (reference sequence). V shed 3 bases and J shed 8 bases, with 19 bases lying between them. The CDR3 is made up of 16 amino acids. The CDR3 DNA reads TGTGCCAGTAGTATTAACCCCGGGCTCTCTTCCGAAAAACTGTTTTTT. This sequence encodes CASSINPGLSSEKLFF.